Listed below are T cell receptor beta chains from one sample, sequenced in a study of T cell repertoires in cytomegalovirus infection. MiXCR was run by TCRdb on the reads, yielding one entry per CDR3 protein. This table has 290,000 or so distinct CDR3 sequences, about 25% appearing once. The sequenced material came from PBMCs. The receptors were sampled from a human donor in good health (CMV status not recorded). Some clones in this sample may be carry-over from other donors' samples. The CDR3 runs from the conserved cysteine through the conserved F or W. A D gene is named only where the DNA matches it firmly. Clone size is given for some rows only: seen once, a few or many times, or a class if the clone is expanded.

clone_size d_call j_call v_call cdr3_nt cdr3_aa
few TRBD1 TRBJ2-5 TRBV10-1 TGCGCCAGCAGTGAAGGGGGCCAGAATCGGGAGACCCAGTACTTC CASSEGGQNRETQYF
once . TRBJ1-1 TRBV28 TGTGCCAGCAGTGAATACACTGAAGCTTTCTTT CASSEYTEAFF
. . TRBJ2-1 TRBV20-1 TGCAGTGCTAGAGACCTTGCGCGGACCAACAATGAGCAGTTCTTC CSARDLARTNNEQFF
few TRBD1 TRBJ2-7 TRBV6-2/TRBV6-3 TGTGCCAGCAGGCGACAGGGGACCTACTCCTACGAGCAGTACTTC CASRRQGTYSYEQYF
many . TRBJ2-1 TRBV7-2 TGTGCCAGCAGCTTATCCCTGGATTACAATGAGCAGTTCTTC CASSLSLDYNEQFF
. . TRBJ2-2 TRBV11-2 TGTGCCAGCAGCTTCTGGGGAACCGGGGAGCTGTTTTTT CASSFWGTGELFF
. . TRBJ2-7 TRBV11-2 TGTGCCAGCAGCACCACGGACAAGCCACCCTACGAGCAGTACTTC CASSTTDKPPYEQYF
few TRBD1 TRBJ2-1 TRBV5-1 TGCGCCAGCAGCTTTGGACAGGGCAATGAGCAGTTCTTC CASSFGQGNEQFF
. TRBD1 TRBJ2-7 TRBV5-1 TGCGCCAGCAGCGAAGGACAGGGCTCCTTCCACGAGCAGTACTTC CASSEGQGSFHEQYF
many TRBD2 TRBJ2-1 TRBV2 TGTGCCAGCAGTGGGACTAGCGGGAGGGGAGGGGAGCAGTTCTTC CASSGTSGRGGEQFF
. TRBD1 TRBJ2-7 TRBV18 TGTGCCAGCTCACCACCGAGCGGACAGGGAGCCTACGAGCAGTACTTC CASSPPSGQGAYEQYF
. . TRBJ2-2 TRBV5-1 TGCGCCAGCAGCTTGGAATGGGACACCGGGGAGCTGTTTTTT CASSLEWDTGELFF
few TRBD2 TRBJ2-3 TRBV11-2 TGTGCCAGCAGCTTCACAGGGACTAGGGCCACAGATACGCAGTATTTT CASSFTGTRATDTQYF
few TRBD1 TRBJ2-7 TRBV7-2 TGTGCCAGCAGCGGGGACAGGGGGCATCAGCAGTACTTC CASSGDRGHQQYF
. . TRBJ2-3 TRBV10-3 TGTGCCATCAGACCTAATCCGACAGGCCGAAAAGTCACAGATACGCAGTATTTT CAIRPNPTGRKVTDTQYF
. TRBD2 TRBJ2-1 TRBV20-1 TGCAGTGCTAGGGGGAGGGCTAGCGGTTTGGGTGAGCAGTTCTTC CSARGRASGLGEQFF
few TRBD1 TRBJ1-3 TRBV6-6 TGTGCCAGCAGTTACTCTGCCGGGACAGGTCTCTCTGGAAACACCATATATTTT CASSYSAGTGLSGNTIYF
many . TRBJ2-5 TRBV7-2 TGTGCCAGCAGCTTACCACCATTCCAAGAGACCCAGTACTTC CASSLPPFQETQYF
few TRBD1 TRBJ2-2 TRBV5-6 TGTGCCAGCAGCCTGGGAGACAGGGCCGCCGGGGAGCTGTTTTTT CASSLGDRAAGELFF
. . TRBJ2-2 TRBV6-5 TGTGCCAGCAGTTATCAGACAGTTAACAGCGGGGAGCTGTTTTTT CASSYQTVNSGELFF
. . TRBJ1-4 TRBV20-1 TGCAGTGCTAGAAAGATTGCAACTAATGAAAAACTGTTTTTT CSARKIATNEKLFF
few TRBD2 TRBJ2-7 TRBV7-8 TGTGCCAGCAGCTCAGTAGCGGGAGTGCCGTACTTC CASSSVAGVPYF